Sequencing of this T cell receptor beta chain was carried out in a study of shared T cell receptors in the human thymus (dated by TCRdb to the early 2020s). Regarding the study in general: The study examined how self-reactive, shared T-cell receptor alpha chains are generated in the human thymus.

In the germline V gene, CDR1 corresponds to SGDLS and CDR2 to YYNGEE. V is trimmed back by 6 bases and J by 8 bases, and the junction contains 17 bases that no gene match accounts for. The CDR3, cysteine through phenylalanine, is 16 amino acids long. Of all the DNA, just the CDR3 is kept, 48 bases in frame from base 1. The receptor library was made with the immunoSEQ multiplex PCR assay. TCRdb took this table from immuneACCESS and kept in-frame rearrangements with V and J called. Such tables lack part of the clones; where checked against another copy, unresolved V genes explain under half of the gap, and the rest is unexplained. This sample is represented by 600,000 or so clones; over 75% of them were singletons. In total, the top ten clones hold just under 0.0095% of the sample. Comments on this clone: Its binding antigen is unknown. The record has no base qualities; no much larger clone is one base away.

These data also featured in a second study, about human thymus T cells. From that second study: Immunologically healthy infants undergoing open corrective cardiac surgery for congenital heart defects in Finland were used as donors. The thymus tissue came from surgical resects taken out during corrective cardiac surgery. Biased V and J gene segment usage appeared to be present in both thymic and peripheral blood repertoires. According to the related research, thymic TCR repertoires were highly overlapping among unrelated individuals. TCR alpha and beta repertoires from about 8 infant thymus samples and four related peripheral blood samples were characterized in the study. Donor ages ranging from roughly 6 to 250 days were recorded, and 5 to 7 male and a couple of female infants were included in the cohort. Thymocytes were freed from the tissue by mechanical means and kept at -70 degrees C as pellets of roughly 8.5-31 million cells. A QIAsymphony instrument was used to extract genomic DNA from the frozen cell pellets. Using the immunoSEQ multiplex PCR assay, the TCRB and TCRAD loci were amplified from a standardized quantity of quality-controlled genomic DNA. The amplicons covered the V(D)J region and were long enough to include the CDR3 and to identify the V and J genes. Amplicon sequencing was performed on an Illumina platform through the commercial immunoSEQ service. Primer bias and sequencing errors were corrected as previously described, and TCRAD and TCRB were defined on the basis of the IMGT database. immunoSEQ Analyzer 3.0 and VDJTools were used for repertoire analysis, which covered basic statistics, V/J segment usage, diversity estimates, rarefaction and pairwise overlap. To estimate diversity, the Chao1, ChaoE, Efron-Thisted, Shannon and inverse Simpson indices were applied, and diversity was also estimated on datasets down-sampled to the smallest sample. Repertoire overlap was assessed by strict matching of CDR3 nucleotide sequence, V gene and J gene, and clustering was done by Jaccard-based multidimensional scaling. On average, thymus samples yielded approximately 780,000 unique TCRB clonotypes, whereas blood samples yielded about 84,000.

The receptor's source is a boy in the first two years of life with a congenital heart defect. Donor details come from another sample of the same person, matched by shared clones. Sequenced input: thymocytes. Recombination joined TRBV9 with TRBJ2-1, and TRBD1 aligns with 7 junction nucleotides. The CDR3 has the sequence CASTPWVTGEKDEQFF. The DNA is TGTGCCAGCACCCCTTGGGTTACAGGGGAAAAAGATGAGCAGTTCTTC.